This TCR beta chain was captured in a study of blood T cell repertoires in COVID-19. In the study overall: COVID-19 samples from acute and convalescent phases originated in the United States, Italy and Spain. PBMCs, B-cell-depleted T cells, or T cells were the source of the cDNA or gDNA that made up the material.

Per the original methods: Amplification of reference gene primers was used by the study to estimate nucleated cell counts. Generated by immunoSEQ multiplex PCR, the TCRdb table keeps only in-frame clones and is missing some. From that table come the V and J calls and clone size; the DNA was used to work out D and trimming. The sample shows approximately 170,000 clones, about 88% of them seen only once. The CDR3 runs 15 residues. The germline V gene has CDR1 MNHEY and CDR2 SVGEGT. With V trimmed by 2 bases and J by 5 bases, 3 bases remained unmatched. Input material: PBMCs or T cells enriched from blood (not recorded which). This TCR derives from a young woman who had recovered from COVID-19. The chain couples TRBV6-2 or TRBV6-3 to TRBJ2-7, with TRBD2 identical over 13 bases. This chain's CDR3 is CASSYPGTSGNEQYF. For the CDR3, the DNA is TGTGCCAGCAGTTACCCCGGGACTAGCGGGAACGAGCAGTACTTC.